This is a list of T cell receptor beta chains from one sample in a study of shared clonotypes between healthy human individuals. Measured with immunoSEQ multiplex PCR; TCRdb has only the in-frame clones, and not every one. The sample consists of millions of clones, approximately 94% of them appearing once. Sequencing used naive CD8+ T cells sorted from blood. The receptors were sampled from a man between 18 and 29 years old in good health. The CDR3 runs from the conserved cysteine through the conserved F or W. A D gene is named only where the DNA matches it firmly. Where a row states a size, it is once, few, many or the class of an expanded clone; other rows omit it.

TRBJ2-1,TRBV6-6,once,-,CASSSDGEQFF,TGTGCCAGCAGTTCAGATGGTGAGCAGTTCTTC
TRBJ1-1,TRBV5-1,few,-,CASSLEQHINTEAFF,TGCGCCAGCAGCTTGGAACAGCATATCAACACTGAAGCTTTCTTT
TRBJ2-7,TRBV6-5,-,TRBD1,CASSYGTATYEQYF,TGTGCCAGCAGTTACGGGACAGCGACCTACGAGCAGTACTTC
TRBJ2-7,TRBV28,-,-,CASRPTGYYEQYF,TGTGCCAGCAGACCCACAGGGTACTACGAGCAGTACTTC
TRBJ2-7,TRBV5-1,few,-,CASSLGQPSSYEQYF,TGCGCCAGCAGCTTGGGTCAGCCGAGCTCCTACGAGCAGTACTTC
TRBJ2-5,TRBV19,-,-,CASSIGVQETQYF,TGTGCCAGTAGTATTGGGGTACAAGAGACCCAGTACTTC
TRBJ1-1,TRBV4-1,once,-,CASRQSWGGLTEAFF,TGCGCCAGCAGACAAAGTTGGGGTGGACTCACTGAAGCTTTCTTT
TRBJ2-3,TRBV4-3,-,-,CASSQAGGGTDTQYF,TGCGCCAGCAGCCAAGCAGGCGGAGGCACAGATACGCAGTATTTT
TRBJ2-1,TRBV5-6,-,-,CASSLEWPPSAYNEQFF,TGTGCCAGCAGCTTGGAGTGGCCCCCAAGCGCCTACAATGAGCAGTTCTTC
TRBJ2-7,TRBV2,-,-,CASSEAEGLYEQYF,TGTGCCAGCAGTGAAGCAGAGGGGCTCTACGAGCAGTACTTC
TRBJ2-7,TRBV7-6,-,-,CASSLGQLYEQYF,TGTGCCAGCAGCTTAGGACAGCTCTACGAGCAGTACTTC
TRBJ1-1,TRBV2,-,-,CASSAGSLSGGTEAFF,TGTGCCAGCAGTGCGGGGAGTCTCTCCGGCGGGACTGAAGCTTTCTTT
TRBJ1-5,TRBV7-2,-,-,CASSYRNSNQPQHF,TGTGCCAGCAGTTACAGGAATAGCAATCAGCCCCAGCATTTT
TRBJ2-1,TRBV9,-,-,CASSFPGAGEQFF,TGTGCCAGCAGCTTCCCCGGGGCGGGTGAGCAGTTCTTC
TRBJ2-2,TRBV27,-,-,CASSGGPSNTGELFF,TGTGCCAGTTCCGGGGGCCCTTCGAACACCGGGGAGCTGTTTTTT
TRBJ2-1,TRBV7-6,-,TRBD2,CASSLRLAGDEQFF,TGTGCCAGCAGCTTGCGCCTAGCGGGGGATGAGCAGTTCTTC
TRBJ2-3,TRBV6-5,-,-,CAASPGSTDTQYF,TGTGCCGCCTCTCCCGGGAGCACAGATACGCAGTATTTT
TRBJ2-7,TRBV9,-,-,CASSGIRELYSYEQYF,TGTGCCAGCAGCGGAATACGGGAGCTCTACTCCTACGAGCAGTACTTC
TRBJ2-1,TRBV6-6,-,-,CASGSGVKRFF,TGTGCCAGCGGTTCGGGGGTCAAGAGGTTCTTC
TRBJ2-7,TRBV6-4,-,-,CASSDVVAGKYF,TGTGCCAGCAGTGACGTTGTCGCGGGAAAGTACTTC
TRBJ2-7,TRBV7-2,-,-,CASSETGSSEQYF,TGTGCCAGCAGCGAAACAGGGTCCAGCGAGCAGTACTTC
TRBJ1-5,TRBV19,-,-,CASSMGGRYNVQHF,TGTGCCAGTAGTATGGGGGGTCGGTATAACGTTCAGCATTTT
TRBJ2-5,TRBV18,-,-,CASFGQTEETQYF,TGTGCCAGCTTCGGACAGACCGAAGAGACCCAGTACTTC
TRBJ2-7,TRBV10-2,-,-,CASSELGQPYEQYF,TGCGCCAGCAGTGAACTGGGCCAGCCCTACGAGCAGTACTTC
TRBJ2-1,TRBV19,-,-,CASNVGNEQFF,TGTGCCAGTAATGTGGGGAATGAGCAGTTCTTC
TRBJ2-7,TRBV5-1,-,TRBD1,CASSPGDRGFEQYF,TGCGCCAGCAGCCCCGGGGACAGGGGGTTTGAGCAGTACTTC
TRBJ2-1,TRBV7-9,-,-,CASSDYYSYNEQFF,TGTGCCAGTTCGGACTATTACTCCTACAATGAGCAGTTCTTC
TRBJ2-7,TRBV6-1,-,TRBD1,CASSAFTGAYEQYF,TGTGCCAGCAGTGCATTCACAGGGGCCTACGAGCAGTACTTC
TRBJ2-2,TRBV25-1,-,-,CASSWAEGPGELFF,TGTGCCAGCAGTTGGGCGGAGGGCCCCGGGGAGCTGTTTTTT
TRBJ2-1,TRBV25-1,-,-,CASSEFRGGSEQFF,TGTGCCAGCAGTGAATTCCGAGGGGGTAGTGAGCAGTTCTTC
TRBJ1-1,TRBV2,-,-,CASSAGTTEAFF,TGTGCCAGCAGTGCCGGTACCACTGAAGCTTTCTTT
TRBJ1-4,TRBV5-4,-,TRBD1,CASSPGTGGADEKLFF,TGTGCCAGCAGCCCCGGGACAGGGGGCGCGGATGAAAAACTGTTTTTT